This entry lists 29 T cell receptor beta chains sequenced from one sample in a study of shared clonotypes between healthy human individuals (dated by TCRdb to 2019 to 2021). The receptor library was made with the immunoSEQ multiplex PCR assay. The table comes from immuneACCESS by way of TCRdb, which keeps in-frame sequences with V and J called. Part of the clones is missing from these tables; in studies checked, under half for an unresolved V gene and the rest for unknown reasons. Recorded for this sample are roughly 2 million clones; roughly 95% of them occurred a single time. The ten largest make up around 0.13% of the sample. Specimen: naive CD4+ T cells sorted from blood. The label giving this sample's cell subset or site can be read as: CD45RA+ positively selected. The receptors here all came from a man aged 18 to 30 in good health.

The chain is built from TRBV4-1 and TRBJ2-5; D gene unclear. The V gene lost 2 bases and the J gene lost 5 bases, with 9 bases spanning the gap. This CDR3 has 13 amino acids. Germline-derived CDR1 and CDR2 are MGHRA and YSYEKL. CDR3 nucleotide sequence: TGCGCCAGCAGCCAATATCTGCTCGAGACCCAGTACTTC. Amino acids: CASSQYLLETQYF.

The chain employs TRBV2 and TRBJ1-6; 7 bases align to TRBD1. CDR1 SNHLY and CDR2 FYNNEI come from the germline V gene. V lost 7 bases to trimming and J lost 2 bases; unmatched junction nucleotides: 8. The CDR3 covers 16 residues. This chain's CDR3 is CASNLIRGPYNSPLHF. The CDR3 region has the DNA TGTGCCAGCAACCTAATAAGGGGGCCCTATAATTCACCCCTCCACTTT.

The rearrangement uses TRBV5-6 and TRBJ1-5, with 10 bases lining up with TRBD1. In germline, CDR1 is SGHDT, CDR2 YYEEEE. The CDR3 runs 17 residues. Unmatched junction bases numbered 8, after V lost 4 bases and J lost 1 base. The CDR3 spells CASSLSVTGGSNQPQHF. DNA for the CDR3: TGTGCCAGCAGCCTCAGTGTGACAGGGGGCAGCAATCAGCCCCAGCATTTT.

The chain carries TRBV14 and TRBJ2-7; D is ambiguous. V was pared by 3 bases and J by 4 bases, with 13 bases between. The CDR3 has 14 amino acids. The V gene's germline CDR1 is SGHDN and CDR2 FVKESK. The DNA of the CDR3 is TGTGCCAGCAGCCAGGCATGGCCGACATACGAGCAGTACTTC. Encoded protein: CASSQAWPTYEQYF.

This clone appeared a single time. The gene calls are TRBV10-2 and TRBJ1-1; TRBD1 agrees at 9 bases. This CDR3 spans 12 amino acids. Germline CDR1 WSHSY, CDR2 SAAADI. Trimming took 9 bases from V and 6 from J; bases not matched to a gene: 5. The CDR3 is CASDDRGSEAFF. The DNA for the CDR3 is TGCGCCAGTGACGACAGGGGGTCTGAAGCTTTCTTT.

In this sample, this clone turned up once. The chain couples TRBV7-2 to TRBJ2-7, with 13 bases identical to TRBD2. Germline V gene data show CDR1 as SGHTA and CDR2 as FQGNSA. CDR3 size: 16 residues. The V and J ends lost 5 bases and 2 bases, in that order; junction bases with no gene match: 6. CDR3 region: CASSHTGTSGTYEQYF. Written as DNA, the CDR3 is TGTGCCAGCAGCCATACCGGGACTAGCGGGACCTACGAGCAGTACTTC.

This clone has more than one count but fewer than ten. The rearrangement links TRBV15 to TRBJ2-7; either TRBD1 or TRBD2 may supply D (5 bases each). From germline, CDR1 is LNHNV and CDR2 YYDKDF (reference sequence). This CDR3 is built from 13 residues. Trimming removed 3 bases from V and 3 bases from J, with 9 bases in between. The CDR3 is CATSRRGDYEQYF. DNA of the CDR3: TGTGCCACCAGCAGGAGAGGGGACTACGAGCAGTACTTC.

CDR3 sequence: CASSPGIQVGYEQYF. The CDR3 DNA reads TGTGCCAGCTCACCAGGCATTCAAGTGGGGTACGAGCAGTACTTC. The rearrangement links TRBV18 to TRBJ2-7; D unresolved. Germline V lookup: CDR1 KGHSH, CDR2 LQKENI. This CDR3 is built from 15 residues. Trimming left V 2 bases short and J 4 bases short, with 15 bases between.

The V and J genes are TRBV5-1 and TRBJ2-4, with D possibly TRBD1 on 5 matching bases. This CDR3 region has 17 residues. The V gene lost 3 bases and the J gene lost 1 base, with 17 bases spanning the gap. Germline V gene lookup returns CDR1 SGHRS and CDR2 YFSETQ. CDR3 sequence (DNA): TGCGCCAGCAGCTCAAGAAAGACAGATCATGCCAAAAACATTCAGTACTTC. Translated: CASSSRKTDHAKNIQYF.

The V gene is TRBV7-2, the J gene TRBJ2-4; no firm D call. The CDR3 runs to 15 residues. Trimming stripped 3 bases from V and 0 bases from J, with 9 bases between. Germline-derived CDR1 and CDR2 are SGHTA and FQGNSA. CDR3 nucleotides: TGTGCCAGCAGCTTGAGGCAACAAGCCAAAAACATTCAGTACTTC. Amino acid sequence: CASSLRQQAKNIQYF.

The V gene is TRBV6-6, the J gene TRBJ1-2; D gene unclear. The CDR3 totals 16 residues. V lost 5 bases and J 1 base, leaving 17 bases between the germline ends. Germline V gene data show CDR1 as MNHNY and CDR2 as SVGAGI (reference sequence). The CDR3, as DNA: TGTGCCAGCAGTCGCCCGAGAGACGCCTTTAACTATGGCTACACCTTC. As protein: CASSRPRDAFNYGYTF.

J is TRBJ1-5 and V is TRBV4-3; D possibly corresponds to TRBD1 (5 bases). CDR1 is LGHNA and CDR2 is YSLEER in the germline V gene. V was cut by 0 bases and J by 2 bases, with 14 bases left in between. The length of the CDR3 is 17 residues. The CDR3 nucleotides are TGCGCCAGCAGCCAAGATTCGGCCGTGACAGGCAATCAGCCCCAGCATTTT. Its translation is CASSQDSAVTGNQPQHF.

The rearrangement links TRBV2 to TRBJ2-5, with TRBD2 as a possible D gene (6 bases). Trimming took off 2 bases at V and 9 bases at J, with 10 bases between the two ends. The germline V gene encodes CDR1 SNHLY and CDR2 FYNNEI. The CDR3 length is 12 residues. The DNA for the CDR3 is TGTGCCAGCAGTGAAAACTGGGGGGCCCAGTACTTC. Protein product: CASSENWGAQYF.

The chain links TRBV18 to TRBJ1-5; TRBD1 aligns across 8 bases. This CDR3 has 17 residues. The J segment lost 0 bases and the V segment lost 3 bases, leaving 7 bases of the junction unmatched. Germline CDR1 reads KGHSH; CDR2 reads LQKENI. This CDR3 reads CASSPTGGVNSNQPQHF. The CDR3 region has the DNA TGTGCCAGCTCACCTACAGGGGGAGTGAATAGCAATCAGCCCCAGCATTTT.

The rearrangement links TRBV5-1 to TRBJ1-2; D is uncertain. The CDR3 extends over 16 amino acids. V was pared by 1 base and J by 0 bases, with 13 bases between. Germline loops: CDR1 SGHRS, CDR2 YFSETQ. CDR3 loop: CASSLWVQQANYGYTF. CDR3 nucleotide sequence: TGCGCCAGCAGCTTGTGGGTACAGCAGGCTAACTATGGCTACACCTTC. Looking up the rest from reference TRBV5-1 and TRBJ1-2 gives the full variable domain: KAGVTQTPRYLIKTRGQQVTLSCSPISGHRSVSWYQQTPGQGLQFLFEYFSETQRNKGNFPGRFSGRQFSNSRSEMNVSTLELGDSALYLCASSLWVQQANYGYTFGSGTRLTVV.

The chain recombines TRBV6-1 with TRBJ1-1; TRBD1 matches at 8 bases. The CDR3 runs 15 residues. Trimming at V came to 6 bases and at J to 1 base, leaving 7 bases not matched to a gene. Per the germline V gene, CDR1 is MNHNS and CDR2 is SASEGT. The CDR3 region has the DNA TGTGCCAGCAGAACGGGACAGGAAAGGAACACTGAAGCTTTCTTT. Translating gives CASRTGQERNTEAFF.

The V gene is TRBV5-4, the J gene TRBJ2-3; 7 bases agree with TRBD2. J was trimmed by 0 bases and V by 4 bases; bases with no gene match: 8. In germline, CDR1 is SGHNT, CDR2 YYREEE (reference sequence). The CDR3 is made up of 16 amino acids. DNA for the CDR3: TGTGCCAGCAGCCAATGGGAGCGGGGCAGCACAGATACGCAGTATTTT. This encodes CASSQWERGSTDTQYF.

The chain employs TRBV5-1 and TRBJ2-2; D is ambiguous. The V end lost 0 bases, the J end lost 6 bases, and 12 bases lay between the germline ends. The germline V gene has CDR1 SGHRS and CDR2 YFSETQ. The length of the CDR3 is 15 residues. In nucleotides, the CDR3 is TGCGCCAGCAGCTTGGACAAGCCCGAATCCGGGGAGCTGTTTTTT. It specifies CASSLDKPESGELFF.

This chain connects TRBV7-2 to TRBJ1-5; a possible D gene is TRBD1 (5 bases). This CDR3 is 16 amino acids long. The V and J ends lost 3 bases and 0 bases respectively, with 12 bases between them. Germline V gene sequence: CDR1 SGHTA, CDR2 FQGNSA. The CDR3 region has the DNA TGTGCCAGCAGCTTTTCGACAGCATATAGCAATCAGCCCCAGCATTTT. Its translation: CASSFSTAYSNQPQHF.

This CDR3 reads CASSHRVHEQYF. Here the CDR3 DNA reads TGTGCCAGCAGCCACAGGGTCCACGAGCAGTACTTC. The V call is TRBV14, the J call TRBJ2-7, with D tentatively TRBD1 (5 bases). Trimming cost V 3 bases and J 5 bases, with 8 bases left between them. The CDR3 has 12 residues. Germline V gene data show CDR1 as SGHDN and CDR2 as FVKESK.

About this clone: A clone one base away is much larger, so this may be a read error. Other nucleotide sequences from this sample produce the same CDR3. The rearrangement links TRBV6-5 to TRBJ1-6; the D is unclear. This CDR3 contains 12 residues. Trimming pared 2 bases from V and 8 bases from J, leaving 4 bases between. Germline V gives CDR1 MNHEY, CDR2 SVGAGI. Written as DNA, the CDR3 is TGTGCCAGCAGTTACCCTTATTCACCCCTCCACTTT. Protein: CASSYPYSPLHF.

The chain links TRBV28 to TRBJ1-1; D gene ambiguous. CDR1 and CDR2 from the germline V gene are MDHEN and SYDVKM. V was trimmed by 6 bases and J by 0 bases, leaving 14 bases between them. This CDR3 spans 15 amino acids. CDR3 residues: CASSPLDKLNTEAFF. CDR3 nucleotides: TGTGCCAGCAGCCCGCTAGACAAATTGAACACTGAAGCTTTCTTT.

With regard to this clone: The sample has other DNA sequences that encode this CDR3 too. The chain combines TRBV5-1 with TRBJ2-3; no definite D call. Germline-derived CDR1 and CDR2 are SGHRS and YFSETQ. V shed 0 bases and J shed 2 bases, with 1 base lying between them. The CDR3 spans 12 residues. The CDR3 reads CASSLDTDTQYF. The CDR3 coding sequence is TGCGCCAGCAGCTTGGACACAGATACGCAGTATTTT.

This clone appeared a single time. The chain carries TRBV2 and TRBJ1-5; no clear D. The V end was cut by 3 bases, the J end by 4 bases, with 10 bases between. This CDR3 contains 14 residues. The germline CDR1 and CDR2 sequences are SNHLY and FYNNEI. The CDR3 reads CASSDLWGNQPQHF. CDR3 DNA: TGTGCCAGCAGTGATTTATGGGGTAATCAGCCCCAGCATTTT.

The gene calls are TRBV4-3 and TRBJ2-5; D gene ambiguous. Germline V gives CDR1 LGHNA, CDR2 YSLEER. The germline V and J ends were trimmed by 4 bases and 1 base, with 10 bases remaining between them. The CDR3 spans 14 residues. The DNA of the CDR3 is TGCGCCAGCAGCCCGCAGAGTGGCCAAGAGACCCAGTACTTC. This gives the protein CASSPQSGQETQYF.

The chain links TRBV5-1 to TRBJ2-1, with TRBD2 identical over 9 bases. Germline assignment: CDR1 SGHRS and CDR2 YFSETQ. Unmatched junction bases numbered 3, after V lost 4 bases and J lost 4 bases. This CDR3 contains 14 residues. The CDR3 coding sequence is TGCGCCAGCAGCCATAGCGGGGGATACAATGAGCAGTTCTTC. Amino acid sequence: CASSHSGGYNEQFF. The whole variable domain, remainder taken from reference TRBV5-1 and TRBJ2-1, is KAGVTQTPRYLIKTRGQQVTLSCSPISGHRSVSWYQQTPGQGLQFLFEYFSETQRNKGNFPGRFSGRQFSNSRSEMNVSTLELGDSALYLCASSHSGGYNEQFFGPGTRLTVL.

The gene calls are TRBV5-1 and TRBJ2-7, with D perhaps matching TRBD2 (6 bases). CDR1 SGHRS and CDR2 YFSETQ come from the germline V gene. The CDR3 extends over 15 amino acids. V lost 3 bases and J lost 2, with 15 bases in between. CDR3 in DNA: TGCGCCAGCAGCTCCGATACGGGGGTACCCTACGAGCAGTACTTC. This encodes CASSSDTGVPYEQYF.

V and J are TRBV11-3 and TRBJ1-1; D unclear. The CDR3 runs to 13 residues. CDR1 and CDR2 from the germline V gene are SGHNT and YENEEA. V was cut by 5 bases and J by 1 base, with 8 bases left in between. CDR3: CASSEQENTEAFF. The CDR3 coding sequence is TGTGCCAGCAGCGAACAAGAGAACACTGAAGCTTTCTTT. The full variable domain, completed using reference TRBV11-3 and TRBJ1-1, is EAGVVQSPRYKIIEKKQPVAFWCNPISGHNTLYWYLQNLGQGPELLIRYENEEAVDDSQLPKDRFSAERLKGVDSTLKIQPAELGDSAVYLCASSEQENTEAFFGQGTRLTVV.

The V gene is TRBV29-1, the J gene TRBJ2-5; D may be TRBD1 (5 bases). The CDR3 is 14 amino acids. Trimming cost V 3 bases and J 1 base, with 12 bases left between them. Looked up from germline, CDR1 is SQVTM and CDR2 is ANQGSEA. This chain's CDR3 is CSVDRVHFQETQYF. The CDR3 region has the DNA TGCAGCGTTGACAGGGTTCACTTCCAAGAGACCCAGTACTTC.